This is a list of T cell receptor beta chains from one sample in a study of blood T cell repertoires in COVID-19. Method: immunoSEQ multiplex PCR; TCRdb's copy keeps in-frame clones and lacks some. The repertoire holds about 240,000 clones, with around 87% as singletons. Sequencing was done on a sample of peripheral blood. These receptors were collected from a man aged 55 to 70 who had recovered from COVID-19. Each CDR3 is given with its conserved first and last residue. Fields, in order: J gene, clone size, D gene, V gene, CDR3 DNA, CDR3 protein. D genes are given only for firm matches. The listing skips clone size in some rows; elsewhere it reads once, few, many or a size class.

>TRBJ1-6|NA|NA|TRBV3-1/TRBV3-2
TGTGCCAGCAGCCTTGGGCAGGGTGGCTCACCCCTCCACTTT
CASSLGQGGSPLHF
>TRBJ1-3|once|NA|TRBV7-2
TGTGCCAGCAGCCCTCATGCAGGGGCTGGAAACACCATATATTTT
CASSPHAGAGNTIYF
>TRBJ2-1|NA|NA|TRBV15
TGTGCCACCAGCAGGACCAGGGTTTCCTACAATGAGCAGTTCTTC
CATSRTRVSYNEQFF
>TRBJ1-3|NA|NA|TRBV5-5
TGTGCCAGCAGCTTGGCCGGGTCCGGAAACACCATATATTTT
CASSLAGSGNTIYF
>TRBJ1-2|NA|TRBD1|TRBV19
TGTGCCAGTAGTGTCCCGGGACAGGGGGTAAATGGCTACACCTTC
CASSVPGQGVNGYTF
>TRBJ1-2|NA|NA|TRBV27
TGTGCCAGCAGTTTACAGGGTACTAATGGCTACACCTTC
CASSLQGTNGYTF
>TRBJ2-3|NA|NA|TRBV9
TGTGCCAGCAGCGTGGGCGGGTCTAGCACAGATACGCAGTATTTT
CASSVGGSSTDTQYF
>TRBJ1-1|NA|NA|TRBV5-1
TGCGCCAGCAGCCTGCCCGGGACTGGGGACGAAGCTTTCTTT
CASSLPGTGDEAFF
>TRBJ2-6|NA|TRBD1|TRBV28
TGTGCCAGCAGTTTATTGGGACAGGGGGGGTTCGCCGGGGCCAACGTCCTGACTTTC
CASSLLGQGGFAGANVLTF
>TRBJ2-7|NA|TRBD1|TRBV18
TGTGCCAGCTCACCATTTTCGGACAGGCTATCCTACGAGCAGTACTTC
CASSPFSDRLSYEQYF
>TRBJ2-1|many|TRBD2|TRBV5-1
TGCGCCAGCAGCTTAGGCCGGGGGGGCCTCTACAATGAGCAGTTCTTC
CASSLGRGGLYNEQFF
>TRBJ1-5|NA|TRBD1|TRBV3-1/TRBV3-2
TGTGCCAGCAGCCTGGACAGGGTCAATCAGCCCCAGCATTTT
CASSLDRVNQPQHF
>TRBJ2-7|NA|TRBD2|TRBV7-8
TGTGCCAGCGGATTTAGCGGGGCCTACGAGCAGTACTTC
CASGFSGAYEQYF
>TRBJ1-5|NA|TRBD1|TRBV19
TGTGCCAGTAGTATTGCGAACAGGGGAGAGAGTGGCAATCAGCCCCAGCATTTT
CASSIANRGESGNQPQHF